The sequence of this TCR beta chain was determined in a study of blood T cells in healthy people across ages. Germline values: CDR1 SGHVS, CDR2 FQNEAQ. The junction had 13 bases not matched to a gene; V was cut back by 4 bases and J by 7 bases. This CDR3 region has 15 residues. Through a sample-barcoded 5' primer and a J-beta primer mix, a second PCR was run for about 6 to 11 cycles. TCRdb itself ran the 5' RACE reads through MiXCR, one entry per CDR3 protein. The table lists over a million distinct CDR3 sequences, around 45% of them singletons. Sequencing was carried out using blood. The receptor was derived from a woman aged 60 to 75 in good health. The chain couples TRBV7-8 to TRBJ2-7; 7 bases map to TRBD1. CDR3 region: CASSYRGQILREQYF. For the CDR3, the DNA is TGTGCCAGCAGCTACCGGGGACAGATCCTTCGGGAGCAGTACTTC.